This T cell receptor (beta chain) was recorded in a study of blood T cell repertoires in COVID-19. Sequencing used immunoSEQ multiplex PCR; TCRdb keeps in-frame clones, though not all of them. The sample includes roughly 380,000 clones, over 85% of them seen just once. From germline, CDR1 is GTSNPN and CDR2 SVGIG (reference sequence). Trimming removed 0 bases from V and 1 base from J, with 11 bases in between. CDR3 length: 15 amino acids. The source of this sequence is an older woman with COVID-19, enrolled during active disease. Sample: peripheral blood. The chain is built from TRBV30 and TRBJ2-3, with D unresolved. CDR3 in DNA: TGTGCCTGGAGTGTAAGGTCTAGTCGCACAGATACGCAGTATTTT. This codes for CAWSVRSSRTDTQYF.